This T cell receptor beta chain stems from a study of blood T cell repertoires in COVID-19. The wider study: Acute and convalescent COVID-19 specimens originated in the United States, Italy and Spain. The analysed material was cDNA or gDNA that came from T cells, B-cell-depleted T cells, or PBMCs.

V was shortened by 3 bases and J by 5 bases, with 14 bases between the two germline ends. CDR1 is SEHNR and CDR2 is FQNEAQ in the germline V gene (reference sequence). CDR3 length: 14 amino acids. As processed by the authors: Researchers report that nucleated cell counts were estimated from reference gene primer amplification. Libraries were prepared by immunoSEQ multiplex PCR; TCRdb keeps only in-frame clonotypes and omits some of them. V and J calls plus clone size are reproduced from that table; the DNA served to infer D and trimming. The data contain about 120,000 clones, 70% to 90% of them singletons.

The receptor was isolated from a man between 35 and 55 years old with acute or convalescent COVID-19. J is TRBJ2-7 and V is TRBV7-9; perhaps TRBD2 as D (6 bases). The sequenced sample was peripheral blood. Written as DNA, the CDR3 is TGTGCCAGCAGCTTTGTGGGAGGAGGCAACGAGCAGTACTTC. Protein: CASSFVGGGNEQYF.